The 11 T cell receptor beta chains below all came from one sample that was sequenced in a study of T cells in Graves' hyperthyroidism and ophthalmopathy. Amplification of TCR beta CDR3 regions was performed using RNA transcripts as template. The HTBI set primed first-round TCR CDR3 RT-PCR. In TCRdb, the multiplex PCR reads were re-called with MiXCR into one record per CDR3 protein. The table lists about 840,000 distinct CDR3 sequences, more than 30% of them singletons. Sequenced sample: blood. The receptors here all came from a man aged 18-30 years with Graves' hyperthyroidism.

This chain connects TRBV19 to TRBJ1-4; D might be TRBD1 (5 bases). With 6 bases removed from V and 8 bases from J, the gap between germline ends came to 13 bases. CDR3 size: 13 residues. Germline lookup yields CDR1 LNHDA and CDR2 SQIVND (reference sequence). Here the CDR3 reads CASSNPGREKLFF. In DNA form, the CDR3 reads TGTGCCAGTAGCAACCCGGGACGGGAAAAACTGTTTTTT.

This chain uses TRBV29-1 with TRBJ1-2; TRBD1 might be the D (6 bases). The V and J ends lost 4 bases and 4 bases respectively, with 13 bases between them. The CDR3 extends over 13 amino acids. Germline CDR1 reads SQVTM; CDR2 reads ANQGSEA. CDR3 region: CSVVTAGVYGYTF. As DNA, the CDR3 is TGCAGCGTTGTAACGGCAGGGGTCTATGGCTACACCTTC.

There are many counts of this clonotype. As DNA, the CDR3 is TGTGCCACCAGTGATACCCGGGACAATGGAAACACCATATATTTT. As protein: CATSDTRDNGNTIYF. This chain uses TRBV24-1 with TRBJ1-3; D perhaps matches TRBD1 (6 bases). The CDR3 has 15 residues. Germline V lookup: CDR1 KGHDR, CDR2 SFDVKD. Trimming cost V 3 bases and J 3 bases, with 11 bases left between them.

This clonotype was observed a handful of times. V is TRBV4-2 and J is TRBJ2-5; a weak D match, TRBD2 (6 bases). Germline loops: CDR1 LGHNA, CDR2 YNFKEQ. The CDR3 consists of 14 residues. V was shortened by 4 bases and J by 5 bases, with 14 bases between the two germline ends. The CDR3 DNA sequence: TGTGCCAGCAGCCCCAACTCGGAGGGGGAGACCCAGTACTTC. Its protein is CASSPNSEGETQYF.

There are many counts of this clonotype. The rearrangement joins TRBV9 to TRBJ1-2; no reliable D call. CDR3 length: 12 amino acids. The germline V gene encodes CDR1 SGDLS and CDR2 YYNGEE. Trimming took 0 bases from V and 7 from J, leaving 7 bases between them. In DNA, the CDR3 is TGTGCCAGCAGCGTAGTGGACGGTGGCTACACCTTC. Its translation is CASSVVDGGYTF.

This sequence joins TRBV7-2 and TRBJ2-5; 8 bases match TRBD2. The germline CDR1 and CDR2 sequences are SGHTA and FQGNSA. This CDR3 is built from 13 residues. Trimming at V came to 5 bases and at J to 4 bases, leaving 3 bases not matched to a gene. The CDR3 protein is CASSMSGGETQYF. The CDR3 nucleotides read TGTGCCAGCAGCATGAGCGGGGGAGAGACCCAGTACTTC.

CDR3 sequence: CASRSGQGNTGELFF. The CDR3 coding sequence is TGTGCCAGCAGGTCGGGACAGGGAAACACCGGGGAGCTGTTTTTT. The chain employs TRBV7-9 and TRBJ2-2, with 9 positions matching TRBD1. Trimming at V came to 6 bases and at J to 2 bases, leaving 4 bases not matched to a gene. Germline V lookup: CDR1 SEHNR, CDR2 FQNEAQ (reference sequence). CDR3 size: 15 residues. Full variable domain (outside the CDR3, taken from reference TRBV7-9 and TRBJ2-2): DTGVSQNPRHKITKRGQNVTFRCDPISEHNRLYWYRQTLGQGPEFLTYFQNEAQLEKSRLLSDRFSAERPKGSFSTLEIQRTEQGDSAMYLCASRSGQGNTGELFFGEGSRLTVL.

CDR3 DNA sequence: TGTGCCAGCAGCGGGAAGGGGGGCGATGGCTACACCTTC. Amino acid sequence: CASSGKGGDGYTF. V usage is TRBV9 and J usage is TRBJ1-2, with a possible D match to TRBD1 (6 bases). Germline V gene data show CDR1 as SGDLS and CDR2 as YYNGEE. Trimming stripped 3 bases from V and 6 bases from J, with 12 bases between. The CDR3 consists of 13 residues.

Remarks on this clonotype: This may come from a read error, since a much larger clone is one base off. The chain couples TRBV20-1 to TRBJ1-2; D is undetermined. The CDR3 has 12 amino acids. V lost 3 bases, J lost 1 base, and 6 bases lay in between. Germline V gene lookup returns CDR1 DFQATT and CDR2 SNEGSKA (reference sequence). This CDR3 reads CSASTHNYGYTF. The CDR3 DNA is TGCAGTGCTAGCACCCATAACTATGGCTACACCTTC.

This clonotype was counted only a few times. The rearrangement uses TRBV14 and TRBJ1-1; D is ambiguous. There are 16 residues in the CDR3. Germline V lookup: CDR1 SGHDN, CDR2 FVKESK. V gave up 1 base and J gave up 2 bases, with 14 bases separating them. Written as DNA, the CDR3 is TGTGCCAGCAGCCAAGGGGCGGGTTGGAGTAACACTGAAGCTTTCTTT. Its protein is CASSQGAGWSNTEAFF.

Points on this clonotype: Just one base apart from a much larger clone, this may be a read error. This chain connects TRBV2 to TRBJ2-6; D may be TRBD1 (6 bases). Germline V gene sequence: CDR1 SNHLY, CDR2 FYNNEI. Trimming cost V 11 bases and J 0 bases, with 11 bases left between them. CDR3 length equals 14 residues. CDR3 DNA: TGTGCCGGGGGACACCCCTCTGGGGCCAACGTCCTGACTTTC. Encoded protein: CAGGHPSGANVLTF.